One sample yielded the 4 T cell receptor beta chains listed below, sequenced in a study of PD-1 blockade in classical Hodgkin lymphoma. Each patient's relapse followed autologous stem cell transplantation, and brentuximab vedotin exposure varied. Assay used: immunoSEQ multiplex PCR; TCRdb lists only in-frame clones, some missing. Of around 99,000 clones listed, 75% to 85% are singletons. The sequencing here drew on peripheral blood mononuclear cells (PBMCs), taken before the second cycle of nivolumab. The receptors here all came from a human donor with classical Hodgkin lymphoma.

V usage is TRBV11-2 and J usage is TRBJ2-2; D possibly uses TRBD1 or TRBD2 (7 bases each). Germline assignment: CDR1 SGHAT and CDR2 FQNNGV. The CDR3 covers 15 residues. With 3 bases removed from V and 5 bases from J, the gap between germline ends came to 13 bases. The CDR3 here is CASSFGQGGTGELFF. The CDR3 DNA reads as TGTGCCAGCAGCTTCGGGCAGGGGGGGACCGGGGAGCTGTTTTTT. Complete variable domain (other parts from reference TRBV11-2 and TRBJ2-2): EAGVAQSPRYKIIEKRQSVAFWCNPISGHATLYWYQQILGQGPKLLIQFQNNGVVDDSQLPKDRFSAERLKGVDSTLKIQPAKLEDSAVYLCASSFGQGGTGELFFGEGSRLTVL.

V gene TRBV4-1 combines with J gene TRBJ2-6; 7 bases fit TRBD1. CDR1 MGHRA and CDR2 YSYEKL come from the germline V gene. V was clipped by 1 base and J by 1 base; unmatched bases: 10. The CDR3 has 19 amino acids. CDR3 loop: CASSQVPGTANSGANVLTF. The CDR3 DNA reads as TGCGCCAGCAGCCAAGTCCCCGGGACAGCCAATTCTGGGGCCAACGTCCTGACTTTC.

The chain joins TRBV6-5 to TRBJ2-2; TRBD2 might be the D (5 bases). This CDR3 has 14 amino acids. Trimming removed 6 bases from V and 6 bases from J, with 14 bases in between. The germline CDR1 and CDR2 sequences are MNHEY and SVGAGI. The CDR3 DNA reads as TGTGCCAGCAGGCAGTCGGGGTTTGCCGGGGAGCTGTTTTTT. Protein sequence: CASRQSGFAGELFF.

As to this clone: Other nucleotide sequences from this sample produce the same CDR3. V gene TRBV27 combines with J gene TRBJ1-1; D might be TRBD1 (5 bases). Trimming cost V 5 bases and J 1 base, with 8 bases left between them. The CDR3 length is 13 residues. CDR1 and CDR2 (germline): MNHEY, SMNVEV (reference sequence). CDR3 coding DNA: TGTGCCAGCAGTGTTACAGGGAACACTGAAGCTTTCTTT. Its protein product is CASSVTGNTEAFF.